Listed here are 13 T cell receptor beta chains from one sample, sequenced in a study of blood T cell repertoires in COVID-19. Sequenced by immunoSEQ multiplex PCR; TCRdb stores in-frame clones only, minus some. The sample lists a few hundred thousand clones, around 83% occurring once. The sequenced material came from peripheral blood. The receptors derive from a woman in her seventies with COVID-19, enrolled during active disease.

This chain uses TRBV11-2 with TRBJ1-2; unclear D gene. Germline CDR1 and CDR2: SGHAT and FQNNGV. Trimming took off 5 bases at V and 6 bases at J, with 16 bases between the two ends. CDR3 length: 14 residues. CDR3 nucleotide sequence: TGTGCCAGCAGCCCTCTGAATCTGGGCGATGGCTACACCTTC. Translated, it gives CASSPLNLGDGYTF.

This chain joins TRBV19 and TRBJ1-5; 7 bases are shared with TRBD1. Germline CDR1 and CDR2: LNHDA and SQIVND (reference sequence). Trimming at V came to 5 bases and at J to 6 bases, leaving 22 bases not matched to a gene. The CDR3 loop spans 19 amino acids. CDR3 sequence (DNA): TGTGCCAGTAGTCCCCGACAGGGTTTCAGGAAGTCAAAGGTTCAGCCCCAGCATTTT. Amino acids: CASSPRQGFRKSKVQPQHF.

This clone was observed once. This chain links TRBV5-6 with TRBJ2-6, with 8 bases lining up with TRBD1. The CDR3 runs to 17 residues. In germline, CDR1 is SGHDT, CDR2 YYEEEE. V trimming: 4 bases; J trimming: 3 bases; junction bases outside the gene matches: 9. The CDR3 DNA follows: TGTGCCAGCAGCCCGAGGCGGACAGGGTATGGGGCCAACGTCCTGACTTTC. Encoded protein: CASSPRRTGYGANVLTF. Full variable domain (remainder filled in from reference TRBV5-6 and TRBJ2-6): DAGVTQSPTHLIKTRGQQVTLRCSPKSGHDTVSWYQQALGQGPQFIFQYYEEEERQRGNFPDRFSGHQFPNYSSELNVNALLLGDSALYLCASSPRRTGYGANVLTFGAGSRLTVL.

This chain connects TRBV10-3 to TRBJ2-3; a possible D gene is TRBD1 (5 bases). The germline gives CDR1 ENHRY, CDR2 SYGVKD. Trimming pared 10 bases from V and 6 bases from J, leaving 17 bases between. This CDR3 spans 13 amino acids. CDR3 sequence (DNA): TGTGCCACCGAGACAGAGGCCTGGGATACGCAGTATTTT. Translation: CATETEAWDTQYF.

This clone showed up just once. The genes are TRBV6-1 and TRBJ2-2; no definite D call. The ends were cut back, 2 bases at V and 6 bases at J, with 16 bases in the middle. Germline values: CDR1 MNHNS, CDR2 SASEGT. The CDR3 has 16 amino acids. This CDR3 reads CASSEPWAPPAGELFF. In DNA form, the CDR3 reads TGTGCCAGCAGTGAACCTTGGGCCCCCCCGGCCGGGGAGCTGTTTTTT.

CDR3 in amino acids: CASRETEKAGGSPLRYF. The CDR3 coding sequence is TGCGCCAGCAGGGAGACGGAGAAAGCGGGAGGTTCTCCCCTTCGGTATTTT. The chain couples TRBV5-1 to TRBJ2-3, with 9 bases that match TRBD2. With 5 bases clipped from V and 14 bases from J, the junction kept 24 bases outside the gene matches. The CDR3 sequence is 17 residues long. The germline CDR1 and CDR2 sequences are SGHRS and YFSETQ.

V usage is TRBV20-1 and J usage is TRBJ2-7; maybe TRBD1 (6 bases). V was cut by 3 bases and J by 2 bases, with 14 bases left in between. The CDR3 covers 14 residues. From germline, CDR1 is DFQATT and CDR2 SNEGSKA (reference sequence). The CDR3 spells CSASVQGWTYEQYF. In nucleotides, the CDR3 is TGCAGTGCTAGTGTACAGGGATGGACCTACGAGCAGTACTTC.

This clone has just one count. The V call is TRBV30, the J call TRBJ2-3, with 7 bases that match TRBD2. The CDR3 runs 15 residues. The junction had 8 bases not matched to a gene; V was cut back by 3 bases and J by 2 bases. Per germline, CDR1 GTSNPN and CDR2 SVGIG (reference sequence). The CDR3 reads CAWRTLAVYTDTQYF. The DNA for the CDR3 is TGTGCCTGGAGAACGCTAGCGGTGTACACAGATACGCAGTATTTT.

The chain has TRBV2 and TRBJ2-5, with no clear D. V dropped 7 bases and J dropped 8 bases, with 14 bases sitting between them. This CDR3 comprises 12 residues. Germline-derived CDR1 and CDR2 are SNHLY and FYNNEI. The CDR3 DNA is TGTGCCAGCATGGCTTCGGCAGGCACCCAGTACTTC. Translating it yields CASMASAGTQYF.

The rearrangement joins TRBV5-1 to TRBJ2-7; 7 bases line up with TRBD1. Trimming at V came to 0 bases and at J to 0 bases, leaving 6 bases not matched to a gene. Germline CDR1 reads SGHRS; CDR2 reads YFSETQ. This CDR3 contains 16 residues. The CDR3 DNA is TGCGCCAGCAGCTTGGTAAAGACAGGGAGCTCCTACGAGCAGTACTTC. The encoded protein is CASSLVKTGSSYEQYF. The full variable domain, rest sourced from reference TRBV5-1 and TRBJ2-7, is KAGVTQTPRYLIKTRGQQVTLSCSPISGHRSVSWYQQTPGQGLQFLFEYFSETQRNKGNFPGRFSGRQFSNSRSEMNVSTLELGDSALYLCASSLVKTGSSYEQYFGPGTRLTVT.

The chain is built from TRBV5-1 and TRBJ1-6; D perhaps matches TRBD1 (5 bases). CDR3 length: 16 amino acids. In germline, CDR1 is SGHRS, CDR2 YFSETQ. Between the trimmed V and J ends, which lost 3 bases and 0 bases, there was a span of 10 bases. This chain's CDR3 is CASSSGGSSYNSPLHF. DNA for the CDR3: TGCGCCAGCAGCTCGGGGGGTAGCTCCTATAATTCACCCCTCCACTTT.

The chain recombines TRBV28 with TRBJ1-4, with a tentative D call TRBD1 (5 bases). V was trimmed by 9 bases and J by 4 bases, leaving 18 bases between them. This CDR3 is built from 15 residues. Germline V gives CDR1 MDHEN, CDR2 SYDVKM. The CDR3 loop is CASGTRAGFNEKLFF. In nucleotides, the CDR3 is TGTGCCAGTGGAACCAGGGCTGGGTTTAATGAAAAACTGTTTTTT.

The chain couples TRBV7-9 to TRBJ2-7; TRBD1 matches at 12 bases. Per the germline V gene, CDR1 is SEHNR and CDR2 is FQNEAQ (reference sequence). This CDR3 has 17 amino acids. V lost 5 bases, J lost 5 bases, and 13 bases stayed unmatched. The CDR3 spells CASSPPVGGQGAHEQYF. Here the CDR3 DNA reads TGTGCCAGCAGCCCTCCGGTCGGGGGACAGGGGGCCCACGAGCAGTACTTC.